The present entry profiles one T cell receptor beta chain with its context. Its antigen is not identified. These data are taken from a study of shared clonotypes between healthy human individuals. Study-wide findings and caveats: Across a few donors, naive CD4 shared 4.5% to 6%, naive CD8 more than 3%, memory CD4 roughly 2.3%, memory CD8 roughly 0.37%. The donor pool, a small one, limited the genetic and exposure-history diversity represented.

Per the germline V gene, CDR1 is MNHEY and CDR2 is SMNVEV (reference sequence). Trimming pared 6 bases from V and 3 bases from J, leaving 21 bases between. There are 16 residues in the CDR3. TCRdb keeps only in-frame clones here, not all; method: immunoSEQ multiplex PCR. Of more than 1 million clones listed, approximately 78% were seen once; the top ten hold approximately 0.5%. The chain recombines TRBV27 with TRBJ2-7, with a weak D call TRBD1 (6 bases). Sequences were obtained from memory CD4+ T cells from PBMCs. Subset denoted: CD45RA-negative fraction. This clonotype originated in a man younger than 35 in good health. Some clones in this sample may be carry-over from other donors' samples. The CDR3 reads CASSPTPDRIDYEQYF. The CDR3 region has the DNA TGTGCCAGCAGCCCAACCCCAGACAGGATCGACTACGAGCAGTACTTC.